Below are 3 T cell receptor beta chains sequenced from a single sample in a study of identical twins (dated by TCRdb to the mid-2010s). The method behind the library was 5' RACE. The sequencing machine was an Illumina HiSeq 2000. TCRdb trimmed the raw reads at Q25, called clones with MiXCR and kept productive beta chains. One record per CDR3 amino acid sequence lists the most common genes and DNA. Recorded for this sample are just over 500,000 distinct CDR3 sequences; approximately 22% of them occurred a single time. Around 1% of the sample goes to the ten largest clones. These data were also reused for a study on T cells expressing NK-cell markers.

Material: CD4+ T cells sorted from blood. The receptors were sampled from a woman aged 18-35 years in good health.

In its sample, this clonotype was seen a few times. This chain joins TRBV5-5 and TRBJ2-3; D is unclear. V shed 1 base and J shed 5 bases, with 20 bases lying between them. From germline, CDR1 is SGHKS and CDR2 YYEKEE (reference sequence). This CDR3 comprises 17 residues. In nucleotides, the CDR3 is TGTGCCAGCAGCTTGCCCAATGGGCAGATCCTATTAGATACGCAGTATTTT. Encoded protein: CASSLPNGQILLDTQYF.

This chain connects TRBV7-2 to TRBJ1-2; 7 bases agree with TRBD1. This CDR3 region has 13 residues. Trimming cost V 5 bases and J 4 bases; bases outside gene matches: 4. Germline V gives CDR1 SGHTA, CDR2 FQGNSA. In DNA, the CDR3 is TGTGCCAGCAGCGGAGACAGGGTCTATGGCTACACCTTC. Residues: CASSGDRVYGYTF.

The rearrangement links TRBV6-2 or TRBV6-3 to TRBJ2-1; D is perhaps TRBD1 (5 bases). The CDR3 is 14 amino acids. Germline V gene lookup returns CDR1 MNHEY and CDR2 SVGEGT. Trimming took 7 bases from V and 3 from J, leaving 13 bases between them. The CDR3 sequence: CASKIGHNYNEQFF. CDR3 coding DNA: TGTGCCAGCAAAATAGGACACAACTACAATGAGCAGTTCTTC.